These 5 T cell receptor beta chains were sequenced from one sample in a study of shared clonotypes between healthy human individuals. Assay used: immunoSEQ multiplex PCR; TCRdb lists only in-frame clones, some missing. The sample includes about 2.3 million clones, more than 85% of them seen just once. Sequenced: naive CD4+ T cells from PBMCs. As to subset: CD45RA+ positively selected. These receptors were collected from a man in his late teens or twenties in good health. Some clones in this sample may be carry-over from other donors' samples.

This clone was detected only once. The chain couples TRBV7-9 to TRBJ1-5; D uncertain. The V end lost 1 base, the J end lost 7 bases, and 8 bases lay between the germline ends. The CDR3 is 13 amino acids. Germline CDR1 SEHNR, CDR2 FQNEAQ (reference sequence). CDR3 DNA: TGTGCCAGCAGCTTAGACTCCGGGCAGCCCCAGCATTTT. Protein product: CASSLDSGQPQHF.

V is TRBV18 and J is TRBJ2-7, with TRBD1 matching 11 bases. CDR1 KGHSH and CDR2 LQKENI come from the germline V gene. Germline trimming cut 4 bases from V and 1 base from J; bases unmatched to any gene: 6. CDR3 length: 16 residues. The CDR3 region is CASSRPGQGGSYEQYF. DNA of the CDR3: TGTGCCAGCTCACGGCCGGGACAGGGGGGGTCCTACGAGCAGTACTTC. Combining the CDR3 with reference TRBV18 and TRBJ2-7 gives the whole variable domain NAGVMQNPRHLVRRRGQEARLRCSPMKGHSHVYWYRQLPEEGLKFMVYLQKENIIDESGMPKERFSAEFPKEGPSILRIQQVVRGDSAAYFCASSRPGQGGSYEQYFGPGTRLTVT.

V is TRBV5-1 and J is TRBJ2-7, with 13 bases identical to TRBD2. The CDR3 totals 15 residues. Trimming took 6 bases from V and 2 from J; bases not matched to a gene: 5. CDR1 is SGHRS, CDR2 YFSETQ, per germline. The CDR3 DNA reads TGCGCCAGCAAGGGTGGGACTAGCGGGACCTACGAGCAGTACTTC. Translation: CASKGGTSGTYEQYF.

The J gene is TRBJ1-1, the V gene TRBV7-9; D is unclear. CDR1 is SEHNR, CDR2 FQNEAQ, per germline (reference sequence). V lost 5 bases and J lost 8, with 9 bases in between. CDR3 size: 11 residues. CDR3 protein: CASSRGSEAFF. DNA of the CDR3: TGTGCCAGCAGCCGAGGTTCGGAAGCTTTCTTT.

The CDR3 bases are TGTGCCAGCATACCAGGGGGAAACACTGAAGCTTTCTTT. Translated, it gives CASIPGGNTEAFF. The rearrangement uses TRBV28 and TRBJ1-1; 7 bases agree with TRBD1. The CDR3 is 13 residues long. Germline lookup yields CDR1 MDHEN and CDR2 SYDVKM. J gave up 2 bases and V 7 bases, and 4 bases lay outside the gene matches.